This paragraph reports one T cell receptor beta chain. Its specificity is unknown. When sampled, the donors appeared nominally healthy, though they likely had unrecorded immune exposures. The CDR3 consists of 13 residues. Germline loops: CDR1 MNHEY, CDR2 SMNVEV (reference sequence). The ends were cut back, 6 bases at V and 3 bases at J, with 8 bases in the middle. The data originate from a study of cytomegalovirus exposure and HLA in healthy donors. Study-level points and caveats: A later look showed TCR association rates differing by HLA locus, highest for DRB1 and lowest for HLA-C. Common viral pathogens (according to a later analysis) appeared linked to several of the most significant clusters. A likely sequencing artifact accounted for one observed cluster of highly shared sequence variants.

PCR used 60 Vbeta primers and 13 Jbeta primers. The repertoire was sequenced with immunoSEQ multiplex PCR; TCRdb's copy has only in-frame clones and lacks some. The data show more than 130,000 clones, 60% to 85% seen once. The specimen sequenced was PBMCs. The chain joins TRBV27 to TRBJ2-2; D call uncertain. This TCR came from a male donor in good health and CMV-seronegative. CDR3 protein: CASRIVDTGELFF. In nucleotides, the CDR3 is TGTGCCAGCAGGATCGTAGACACCGGGGAGCTGTTTTTT.